This TCR beta chain was identified during a study of cytomegalovirus exposure and HLA in healthy donors. Germline CDR1 LNHDA, CDR2 SQIVND (reference sequence). The CDR3 is 15 residues long. With V trimmed by 7 bases and J by 0 bases, 5 bases remained unmatched. Study observations and caveats: Segments of the TCR beta V type were, in most cases, productive about 87% or about 30% of the time in an earlier analysis. Sequencing probably produced one cluster of sequence variants that were highly shared. An apparent linkage of common viral pathogens to several of the most significant clusters emerged in a later analysis.

Vbeta (60) and Jbeta (13) primers were used in the PCR. Assay: immunoSEQ multiplex PCR; the TCRdb copy retains only in-frame clones and omits some. The sample consists of under 200,000 clones, 79% of them appearing once. Comments on this clone: Its specificity is not known.

Every donor was a healthy person donating bone marrow. Sequencing used PBMCs. The V and J genes are TRBV19 and TRBJ2-1, with 8 bases identical to TRBD1. This TCR came from a woman aged 45-60 years in good health and CMV-seronegative. CDR3 nucleotides: TGTGCCAGTACTCAAACAGGGGGCTCCTACAATGAGCAGTTCTTC. It is translated as CASTQTGGSYNEQFF.